The rows below give T cell receptor beta chains drawn from one sample of a study of patients and donors after allogeneic stem cell transplantation. TCRdb itself ran the RT-PCR reads through MiXCR, one entry per CDR3 protein. The sample has about a million distinct CDR3 sequences; roughly 17% are singletons. Sequencing was performed on blood, either unsorted or a sorted T cell fraction (not recorded which). All receptors derive from a human donor who was either an allogeneic HSCT recipient or a stem cell or donor lymphocyte infusion donor (not recorded which). It is not recorded whose cells these are; they may come from a transplant donor. CDR3s include the opening cysteine and the closing phenylalanine or tryptophan. The order of the fields is J gene, V gene, CDR3 length, D gene, clone size, CDR3 DNA, CDR3 protein. D genes are given only for firm matches. Size is stated for part of the rows, as once, few or many counts, or as a class when the clone is expanded.

>TRBJ1-2|TRBV29-1|15|TRBD1|few
TGCAGCGCACTACAGGGGGCGGCCAAGGGCTATGGCTACACCTTC
CSALQGAAKGYGYTF
>TRBJ2-3|TRBV11-3|15|TRBD1|-
TGTGCCAGCAGCCCATCACAGGGGAAGGAAGATACGCAGTATTTT
CASSPSQGKEDTQYF
>TRBJ1-1|TRBV3-1|17|TRBD1|-
TGTGCCAGCAGCCAAGGGCATCGGACAGGGGCGGTCACTGAAGCTTTCTTT
CASSQGHRTGAVTEAFF
>TRBJ2-7|TRBV5-1|15|TRBD1|-
TGCGCCAGCAGCTTGGAACGGACAGGGGGTTACGAGCAGTACTTC
CASSLERTGGYEQYF
>TRBJ1-1|TRBV2|16|-|few
TGTGCCAGCAGTGAAGCGCCGGGGGCTAAGTACACTGAAGCTTTCTTT
CASSEAPGAKYTEAFF
>TRBJ2-1|TRBV5-1|14|-|-
TGCGCCAGCAGACAAACTCCGGGCCACAATGAGCAGTTCTTC
CASRQTPGHNEQFF
>TRBJ2-1|TRBV3-1|13|-|-
TGTGCCAGCGAACAGAGCTCCTACAATGATCAGTTCTTC
CASEQSSYNDQFF
>TRBJ2-2|TRBV7-8|14|TRBD2|few
TGTGCCAGCAGCGCACTAGCGGGAGGCGGGGAGCTGTTTTTT
CASSALAGGGELFF
>TRBJ2-7|TRBV7-3|13|-|many
TGTGCCAGCAGCTTAGGGACCGCGGGAGAGCAGTACTTC
CASSLGTAGEQYF
>TRBJ2-3|TRBV12-3/TRBV12-4|14|-|many
TGTGCCAGCATAGGAGGGGGCCGAAGAGATACGCAGTATTTT
CASIGGGRRDTQYF
>TRBJ2-2|TRBV19|14|-|-
TGTGCCAGTAGTGAGCGACAGCTGTACGGGGAGCTGTTTTTT
CASSERQLYGELFF
>TRBJ1-2|TRBV7-9|15|-|once
TGTGCCAGCAGCTCCGAGGTGGGGCTTCACTATGGCTACACCTTC
CASSSEVGLHYGYTF
>TRBJ1-1|TRBV5-1|15|-|few
TGCGCCAGCAGCTTGTCCGGACAGACGAACACTGAAGCTTTCTTT
CASSLSGQTNTEAFF
>TRBJ2-5|TRBV25-1|15|-|-
TGTGCCAGCAGTGTCCTCGGGGGCACCCAAGAGACCCAGTACTTC
CASSVLGGTQETQYF
>TRBJ1-3|TRBV20-1|15|-|few
TGCAGTGCTAGAGTCCGGGGGGGCCCTGGAAACACCATATATTTT
CSARVRGGPGNTIYF
>TRBJ1-3|TRBV7-8|17|-|-
TGTGCCAGCAGCGCCGTACTAGGACACGTCTCTGGAAACACCATATATTTT
CASSAVLGHVSGNTIYF
>TRBJ1-3|TRBV12-3/TRBV12-4|14|TRBD1|-
TGTGCCAGCAGTAATGACAGGGCTGGAAACACCATATATTTT
CASSNDRAGNTIYF
>TRBJ2-5|TRBV5-6|14|TRBD1|few
TGTGCCAGCAGCTCTGCGACAGGGGTGGAGACCCAGTACTTC
CASSSATGVETQYF
>TRBJ1-1|TRBV11-2|15|TRBD1|-
TGTGCCAGCAGCTTAGAGGGACAGGGGTACACTGAAGCTTTCTTT
CASSLEGQGYTEAFF
>TRBJ1-2|TRBV12-3/TRBV12-4|13|-|few
TGTGCCAGCAGTTTAGCAGGGGCCCATGGCTACACCTTC
CASSLAGAHGYTF
>TRBJ1-1|TRBV11-2|15|TRBD1|few
TGTGCCAGCAGCTTTACAGGGGGCTGGAACACTGAAGCTTTCTTT
CASSFTGGWNTEAFF
>TRBJ2-7|TRBV20-1|13|-|few
TGCAGTGCTAGAGGGGGACCCTATGGGGAGCAGTACTTC
CSARGGPYGEQYF
>TRBJ1-2|TRBV4-2|15|-|few
TGTGCCAGCAGCCAAGATCTGGCAGCATCCTATGGCTACACCTTC
CASSQDLAASYGYTF
>TRBJ1-2|TRBV7-2|16|TRBD1|-
TGTGCCAGCAGCGTAGGCGGGACAGGAGCTAACTATGGCTACACCTTC
CASSVGGTGANYGYTF
>TRBJ1-6|TRBV9|14|-|few
TGTGCCAGCAGCGTAGACGTAGTGAATTCACCCCTCCACTTT
CASSVDVVNSPLHF
>TRBJ1-4|TRBV29-1|13|-|-
TGCAGCGTCAAAGACATACTCGGGGAAAAACTGTTTTTT
CSVKDILGEKLFF
>TRBJ2-5|TRBV20-1|15|TRBD2|few
TGCAGTGCTAGAGATCTGGAGCGGGGGGCTGAGACCCAGTACTTC
CSARDLERGAETQYF
>TRBJ2-7|TRBV20-1|14|-|few
TGCAGTGCTAGGTATGTCGCAGGAAACCACGAGCAGTACTTC
CSARYVAGNHEQYF
>TRBJ1-2|TRBV24-1|14|-|few
TGTGCCACCAGTGATTTACGGTTCTCCTATGGCTACACCTTC
CATSDLRFSYGYTF
>TRBJ1-3|TRBV4-2|16|TRBD1|-
TGTGCCAGCAGCCCTTTGTCGAGGGGGCCGGGAAACACCATATATTTT
CASSPLSRGPGNTIYF
>TRBJ1-1|TRBV7-9|14|-|few
TGTGCCAGCAGCTTTGAGGGGGTTTGGACTGAAGCTTTCTTT
CASSFEGVWTEAFF
>TRBJ2-1|TRBV5-1|15|TRBD2|many
TGCGCCAGCAGCACCAGGACTAGCGGGTACAATGAGCAGTTCTTC
CASSTRTSGYNEQFF
>TRBJ1-1|TRBV12-3/TRBV12-4|13|-|-
TGTGCCAGCAGTTTAATCGGGGGTCCTGAAGCTTTCTTT
CASSLIGGPEAFF
>TRBJ2-3|TRBV7-2|16|TRBD1|few
TGTGCCAGCAGCCTCAGGACAGGGGGGTTTACAGATACGCAGTATTTT
CASSLRTGGFTDTQYF
>TRBJ1-1|TRBV30|12|-|-
TGTGCCTGGAGCGCCGGCCCTACTGAAGCTTTCTTT
CAWSAGPTEAFF
>TRBJ1-4|TRBV20-1|11|-|many
TGCAGCGCACTGGCCGGTGAAAAACTGTTTTTT
CSALAGEKLFF
>TRBJ1-2|TRBV4-1|15|TRBD1|few
TGCGCCAGCAGCCAAGTTGGACAGGGGGCCGATGGCTACACCTTC
CASSQVGQGADGYTF
>TRBJ2-7|TRBV6-5|15|-|few
TGTGCCAGCAGTTTCGGCCACCTAGGGGAGTACGAGCAGTACTTC
CASSFGHLGEYEQYF
>TRBJ2-1|TRBV4-3|17|TRBD2|few
TGCGCCAGCAGCCAGCTGCTAGCGGTCAGCTCCTACAATGAGCAGTTCTTC
CASSQLLAVSSYNEQFF
>TRBJ1-2|TRBV20-1|13|-|-
TGCAGTGCTCCCAAGGGGTTCAACTATGGCTACACCTTC
CSAPKGFNYGYTF
>TRBJ1-2|TRBV24-1|16|-|-
TGTGCCACCAGTGACCCCACCTATACAGGGCTCTATGGCTACACCTTC
CATSDPTYTGLYGYTF
>TRBJ2-2|TRBV19|17|TRBD2|-
TGTGCCAGTAGGAAACCCGGGACTAGCATATTCACCGGGGAGCTGTTTTTT
CASRKPGTSIFTGELFF
>TRBJ2-7|TRBV7-9|12|-|few
TGTGCCAGCAGCTTAGGACAAAGCGAGCAGTACTTC
CASSLGQSEQYF
>TRBJ2-1|TRBV27|17|TRBD2|many
TGTGCCAGCAGTAACCATCAGCGGGAGAGTTTCAAAAATGAGCAGTTCTTC
CASSNHQRESFKNEQFF
>TRBJ2-7|TRBV20-1|16|TRBD2|few
TGCAGTGCCCCCCGGGGTAGCGGGGGCTCCCAGCACGAGCAGTACTTC
CSAPRGSGGSQHEQYF
>TRBJ1-5|TRBV7-8|14|TRBD1|-
TGTGCCAGCAGCTCGGGACAGGCCCATCAGCCCCAGCATTTT
CASSSGQAHQPQHF
>TRBJ2-1|TRBV7-8|15|TRBD2|few
TGTGCCAGCAGCTTAGTAACTAGCGGCCACAATGAGCAGTTCTTC
CASSLVTSGHNEQFF
>TRBJ1-2|TRBV27|14|-|-
TGTGCTTCGAGGGCGGGTAGAACCCATTATGGCTACACCTTC
CASRAGRTHYGYTF
>TRBJ2-3|TRBV29-1|14|-|few
TGCAGCGTTGTGAGCCAGGGAAGTATAGGGGCGCAGTATTTT
CSVVSQGSIGAQYF
>TRBJ2-7|TRBV6-1|12|TRBD1|-
TGTGCCACCTGGACAGGGCTCCTCGAGCAGTACTTC
CATWTGLLEQYF
>TRBJ2-6|TRBV6-5|16|-|few
TGTGCCAGCAGTTACGCACCCCTCTCTGGGGCCAACGTCCTGACTTTC
CASSYAPLSGANVLTF